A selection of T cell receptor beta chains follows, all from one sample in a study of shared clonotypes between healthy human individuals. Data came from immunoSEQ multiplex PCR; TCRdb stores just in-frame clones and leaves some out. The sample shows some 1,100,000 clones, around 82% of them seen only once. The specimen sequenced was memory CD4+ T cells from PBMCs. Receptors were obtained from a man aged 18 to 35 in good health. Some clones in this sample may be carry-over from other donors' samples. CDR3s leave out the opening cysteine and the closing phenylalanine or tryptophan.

ASSVGTGADQPQH	TRBV11-2	TRBJ1-5
ASSYGGTSGNEQF	TRBV6-6	TRBJ2-1
ASNIGGPSYEQY	TRBV19	TRBJ2-7
ASSIAGGPWEQY	TRBV7-2	TRBJ2-7
ASTPPGQGTYEQY	TRBV28	TRBJ2-7
ASSPPSSRGGTDTQY	TRBV18	TRBJ2-3
ASSSELASYNEQF	TRBV5-4	TRBJ2-1
ASSPLNTVQETQY	TRBV10-2	TRBJ2-5
ASSAQLSSRQETQY	TRBV19	TRBJ2-5
ALAARENTGELF	TRBV7-9	TRBJ2-2
ASSYMKGCT	TRBV6-1	TRBJ1-2
ASSLSGGRGYNEQF	TRBV7-8	TRBJ2-1
ASSISAYNEQF	TRBV19	TRBJ2-1
ATRGRPGPRLEAF	TRBV28	TRBJ1-1
ASSLPGQGSLYEQY	TRBV5-4	TRBJ2-7
ASSPERGRRH	TRBV7-2	TRBJ1-5
ASSLRQGRGTQY	TRBV7-3	TRBJ2-3
ASSQALITDTQY	TRBV14	TRBJ2-3
ASSPEYGGSGANVLT	TRBV5-1	TRBJ2-6
ASSLGLGSYNEQF	TRBV11-2	TRBJ2-1
ASSLVGSGNTIY	TRBV5-1	TRBJ1-3
ASSLETGVGNEQF	TRBV5-1	TRBJ2-1
AWTLLAGGGDTQY	TRBV30	TRBJ2-3
ASSGGGPFTYEQY	TRBV10-1	TRBJ2-7
ASRRAGGSFNTEAF	TRBV28	TRBJ1-1
ASSLAVGNEQF	TRBV7-3	TRBJ2-1
ASRDQNTGELF	TRBV6-5	TRBJ2-2
ASSPHMGGENEQF	TRBV5-1	TRBJ2-1
ASSHLGQGVQETQY	TRBV14	TRBJ2-5
ASRLEGNPEAF	TRBV7-2	TRBJ1-1
ASRQTGQAVSPLH	TRBV4-2	TRBJ1-6
ASSIPGPGGQF	TRBV19	TRBJ2-1
ASSQDRPGLYQETQY	TRBV4-1	TRBJ2-5
ASTEVVGDTIY	TRBV5-5	TRBJ1-3
ASGRGGDNEKLF	TRBV2	TRBJ1-4
ASSRDRGGYGYT	TRBV7-3	TRBJ1-2
ASSDAPGAGGHYEQY	TRBV6-1	TRBJ2-7
AISDHGGGQGIGNEQF	TRBV10-3	TRBJ2-1
ASSYRGPSQY	TRBV25-1	TRBJ2-3
ASSLGLSFWSGQETQY	TRBV11-2	TRBJ2-5
SVIRGVAGQETQY	TRBV29-1	TRBJ2-5
ASSSQVNSGNTIY	TRBV7-9	TRBJ1-3
ASLLGLAAPSGNTIY	TRBV18	TRBJ1-3
ASSIASTDTQY	TRBV7-2	TRBJ2-3
ASTRQGTEAF	TRBV28	TRBJ1-1
ASSPPVRTEAF	TRBV18	TRBJ1-1
SARERGPQF	TRBV20-1	TRBJ2-1
ASSLAGGREQY	TRBV5-1	TRBJ2-7
ASSQDRNTEAF	TRBV4-3	TRBJ1-1
ASKVSGSSTEAF	TRBV2	TRBJ1-1
ASSSRQAFNQPQH	TRBV27	TRBJ1-5
ASSLEGLSTGELF	TRBV5-1	TRBJ2-2
ASSFGHAGSYNEQF	TRBV11-3	TRBJ2-1
ASSWILGGGYT	TRBV27	TRBJ1-2